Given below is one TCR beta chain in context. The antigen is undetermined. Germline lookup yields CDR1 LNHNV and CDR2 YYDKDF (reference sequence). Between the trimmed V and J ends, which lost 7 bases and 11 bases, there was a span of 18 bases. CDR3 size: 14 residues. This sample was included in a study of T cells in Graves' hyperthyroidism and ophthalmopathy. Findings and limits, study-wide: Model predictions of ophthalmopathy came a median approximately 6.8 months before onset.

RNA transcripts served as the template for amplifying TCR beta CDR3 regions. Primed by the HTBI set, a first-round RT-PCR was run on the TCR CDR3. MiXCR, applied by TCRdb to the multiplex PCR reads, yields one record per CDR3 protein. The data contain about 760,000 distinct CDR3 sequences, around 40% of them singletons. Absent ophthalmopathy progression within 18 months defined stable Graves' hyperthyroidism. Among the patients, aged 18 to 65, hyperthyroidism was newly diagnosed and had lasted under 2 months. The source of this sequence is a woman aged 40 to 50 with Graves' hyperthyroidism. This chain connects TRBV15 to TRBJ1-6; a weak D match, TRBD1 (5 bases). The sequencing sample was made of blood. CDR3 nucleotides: TGTGCCACCAACCGCGACAGTTGGGGACCACCCCTCCACTTT. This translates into CATNRDSWGPPLHF.